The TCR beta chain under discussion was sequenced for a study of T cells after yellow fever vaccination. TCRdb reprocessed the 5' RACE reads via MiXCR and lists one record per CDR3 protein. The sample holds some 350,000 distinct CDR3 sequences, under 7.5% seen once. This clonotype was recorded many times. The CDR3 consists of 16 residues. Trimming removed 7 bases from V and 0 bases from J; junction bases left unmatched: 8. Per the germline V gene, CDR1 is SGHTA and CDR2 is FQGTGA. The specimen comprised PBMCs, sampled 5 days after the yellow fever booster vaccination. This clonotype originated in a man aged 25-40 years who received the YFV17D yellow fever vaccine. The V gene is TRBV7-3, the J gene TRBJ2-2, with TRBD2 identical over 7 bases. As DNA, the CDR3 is TGTGCCAGCACCTCGGGCGGGGGAGCGAACACCGGGGAGCTGTTTTTT. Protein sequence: CASTSGGGANTGELFF.